The rows below give T cell receptor beta chains drawn from one sample of a study of CD8 T cells in ankylosing spondylitis. TCRdb redid the calling of the 5' RACE reads with MiXCR, one entry per CDR3 protein. Of around 490,000 distinct CDR3 sequences listed, 5.3% are singletons. The sequenced sample was blood, either unsorted or a sorted T cell fraction (not recorded which). All receptors derive from a male donor with ankylosing spondylitis. CDR3s include the opening cysteine and the closing phenylalanine or tryptophan. A D gene is named only where the DNA matches it firmly. For some rows the clone size is stated as once, few or many, or as a class when expanded; others skip it.

D: -; size: many; J: TRBJ2-7; V: TRBV7-3; CDR3: CASSPNRLDRGEQYF; DNA: TGTGCCAGCAGCCCGAATAGGCTAGATCGTGGGGAGCAGTACTTC
D: -; size: many; J: TRBJ2-7; V: TRBV7-9; CDR3: CASSQPGPERPYEQYF; DNA: TGTGCCAGCAGCCAACCCGGGCCGGAACGTCCTTACGAGCAGTACTTC
D: -; size: -; J: TRBJ2-5; V: TRBV6-1; CDR3: CASTLIAETQYF; DNA: TGTGCCAGCACTCTCATCGCAGAGACCCAGTACTTC
D: -; size: many; J: TRBJ2-7; V: TRBV18; CDR3: CASSPGSSYEQYF; DNA: TGTGCCAGCAGCCCCGGGTCCTCCTACGAGCAGTACTTC
D: -; size: many; J: TRBJ2-2; V: TRBV29-1; CDR3: CSVEVQAPGELFF; DNA: TGCAGCGTTGAAGTTCAGGCCCCCGGGGAGCTGTTTTTT
D: -; size: many; J: TRBJ1-2; V: TRBV4-1; CDR3: CASSQEFIGRRPRSGYGYTF; DNA: TGCGCCAGCAGCCAAGAGTTTATCGGTAGGCGACCCAGGAGTGGCTATGGCTACACCTTC
D: TRBD1; size: many; J: TRBJ1-3; V: TRBV6-2/TRBV6-3; CDR3: CASSYSEWNRGSYKSGNTIYF; DNA: TGTGCCAGCAGTTACTCGGAATGGAACAGGGGCTCCTATAAATCTGGAAACACCATATATTTT
D: -; size: many; J: TRBJ2-1; V: TRBV24-1; CDR3: CATSDPGAGGAPNNEQFF; DNA: TGTGCCACCAGTGATCCCGGTGCCGGAGGAGCCCCCAACAATGAGCAGTTCTTC
D: -; size: many; J: TRBJ2-1; V: TRBV6-2/TRBV6-3; CDR3: CASRRPRSSYNEQFF; DNA: TGTGCCAGCAGGAGACCGCGGTCCTCCTACAATGAGCAGTTCTTC
D: TRBD1; size: many; J: TRBJ1-5; V: TRBV12-3/TRBV12-4; CDR3: CASTIYEGQLNQPQHF; DNA: TGTGCCAGCACGATATACGAGGGACAGTTAAATCAGCCCCAGCATTTT
D: -; size: many; J: TRBJ2-7; V: TRBV20-1; CDR3: CSAKWQSTYEQYF; DNA: TGCAGTGCTAAGTGGCAGTCGACCTACGAGCAGTACTTC
D: -; size: many; J: TRBJ2-2; V: TRBV28; CDR3: CASSLLGHTGELFF; DNA: TGTGCCAGCAGTTTACTAGGGCACACCGGGGAGCTGTTTTTT
D: -; size: many; J: TRBJ2-7; V: TRBV11-1; CDR3: CASSYGYDSYEQYF; DNA: TGTGCCAGCAGCTACGGTTATGACTCCTACGAGCAGTACTTC
D: -; size: many; J: TRBJ2-7; V: TRBV9; CDR3: CASSSGVSGAFYEQYF; DNA: TGTGCCAGCAGCTCAGGAGTTAGCGGAGCCTTCTACGAGCAGTACTTC
D: TRBD1; size: many; J: TRBJ2-3; V: TRBV5-1; CDR3: CASSLNLPGGGTDTQYF; DNA: TGCGCCAGCAGCTTGAATCTCCCAGGGGGAGGCACAGATACGCAGTATTTT
D: -; size: many; J: TRBJ1-2; V: TRBV7-9; CDR3: CASTFSSGSYGYTF; DNA: TGTGCCAGCACCTTTTCTTCGGGGTCCTATGGCTACACCTTC
D: -; size: many; J: TRBJ1-3; V: TRBV11-2; CDR3: CASSLGHFSGNTIYF; DNA: TGTGCCAGCAGCTTAGGACATTTCTCTGGAAACACCATATATTTT
D: -; size: many; J: TRBJ1-2; V: TRBV9; CDR3: CASSLGTEPSGNTF; DNA: TGTGCCAGCAGCTTAGGGACGGAACCTTCGGGCAACACCTTC
D: -; size: many; J: TRBJ1-4; V: TRBV20-1; CDR3: CSASPSATNEKLFF; DNA: TGCAGTGCTAGCCCGTCCGCAACTAATGAAAAACTGTTTTTT
D: TRBD2; size: few; J: TRBJ2-1; V: TRBV7-3; CDR3: CASSYTSGLYNEQFF; DNA: TGTGCCAGCAGTTATACTAGCGGTCTTTACAATGAGCAGTTCTTC
D: TRBD1; size: few; J: TRBJ2-3; V: TRBV5-1; CDR3: CASSSGTGGEVTDTQYF; DNA: TGCGCCAGCAGCTCCGGGACAGGGGGCGAGGTCACAGATACGCAGTATTTT
D: TRBD1; size: many; J: TRBJ1-4; V: TRBV29-1; CDR3: CSAKGTGIDGEKLFF; DNA: TGCAGCGCCAAAGGGACAGGGATTGACGGGGAAAAACTGTTTTTT
D: TRBD2; size: many; J: TRBJ2-1; V: TRBV9; CDR3: CASSAAAGTIYNEQFF; DNA: TGTGCCAGCAGCGCCGCAGCGGGGACTATCTACAATGAGCAGTTCTTC
D: -; size: few; J: TRBJ2-5; V: TRBV5-1; CDR3: CASSLAGIIQETQYF; DNA: TGCGCCAGCAGCTTGGCGGGGATTATCCAAGAGACCCAGTACTTC
D: TRBD2; size: many; J: TRBJ2-2; V: TRBV27; CDR3: CASKWLAGGPSGELFF; DNA: TGTGCCAGCAAGTGGCTAGCGGGGGGGCCGAGCGGGGAGCTGTTTTTT
D: -; size: once; J: TRBJ2-1; V: TRBV28; CDR3: CAVRGDNEQFF; DNA: TGTGCAGTAAGAGGGGACAATGAGCAGTTCTTC
D: -; size: many; J: TRBJ2-3; V: TRBV29-1; CDR3: CSVEISADTQYF; DNA: TGCAGCGTTGAAATCTCCGCAGATACGCAGTATTTT
D: -; size: -; J: TRBJ2-5; V: TRBV6-1; CDR3: CASPLERRREETQYF; DNA: TGTGCCAGCCCGCTCGAGCGGAGGCGGGAAGAGACCCAGTACTTC
D: -; size: many; J: TRBJ2-1; V: TRBV9; CDR3: CASSPQAATYNEQFF; DNA: TGTGCCAGCAGCCCCCAAGCTGCCACATACAATGAGCAGTTCTTC
D: TRBD2; size: many; J: TRBJ2-5; V: TRBV29-1; CDR3: CSVEDLGLAAQETQYF; DNA: TGCAGCGTTGAAGATCTTGGACTAGCGGCCCAAGAGACCCAGTACTTC
D: TRBD2; size: few; J: TRBJ2-5; V: TRBV6-1; CDR3: CASSRLAGGPAETQYF; DNA: TGTGCCAGCAGTCGACTAGCGGGAGGGCCCGCAGAGACCCAGTACTTC
D: TRBD1; size: few; J: TRBJ1-5; V: TRBV6-1; CDR3: CASSERDRGGNQPQHF; DNA: TGTGCCAGCAGTGAGAGAGACAGGGGTGGCAATCAGCCCCAGCATTTT
D: TRBD1; size: -; J: TRBJ2-3; V: TRBV7-2; CDR3: CASARQGRNTQYF; DNA: TGTGCCAGCGCCCGACAGGGTAGAAATACGCAGTATTTT
D: -; size: many; J: TRBJ2-3; V: TRBV5-1; CDR3: CASSLVVTSPSTDTQYF; DNA: TGCGCCAGCAGCTTGGTCGTCACTAGCCCTAGCACAGATACGCAGTATTTT
D: -; size: many; J: TRBJ1-2; V: TRBV12-3/TRBV12-4; CDR3: CASSPLDRIFTYGYTF; DNA: TGTGCCAGCAGTCCCCTAGACAGGATCTTCACCTATGGCTACACCTTC
D: -; size: many; J: TRBJ2-1; V: TRBV6-5; CDR3: CASSYYPGLRFSNEQFF; DNA: TGTGCCAGCAGTTACTACCCAGGACTCAGGTTCTCCAATGAGCAGTTCTTC
D: -; size: many; J: TRBJ2-1; V: TRBV3-1; CDR3: CASSQEHIAYNEQFF; DNA: TGTGCCAGCAGCCAAGAGCACATAGCCTACAATGAGCAGTTCTTC
D: -; size: many; J: TRBJ1-1; V: TRBV12-3/TRBV12-4; CDR3: CASTSRIRGDTEAFF; DNA: TGTGCCAGCACCTCCCGCATTCGAGGTGACACTGAAGCTTTCTTT
D: -; size: many; J: TRBJ1-1; V: TRBV25-1; CDR3: CASSDFGGRGTEAFF; DNA: TGTGCCAGCAGTGATTTCGGGGGGCGCGGCACTGAAGCTTTCTTT